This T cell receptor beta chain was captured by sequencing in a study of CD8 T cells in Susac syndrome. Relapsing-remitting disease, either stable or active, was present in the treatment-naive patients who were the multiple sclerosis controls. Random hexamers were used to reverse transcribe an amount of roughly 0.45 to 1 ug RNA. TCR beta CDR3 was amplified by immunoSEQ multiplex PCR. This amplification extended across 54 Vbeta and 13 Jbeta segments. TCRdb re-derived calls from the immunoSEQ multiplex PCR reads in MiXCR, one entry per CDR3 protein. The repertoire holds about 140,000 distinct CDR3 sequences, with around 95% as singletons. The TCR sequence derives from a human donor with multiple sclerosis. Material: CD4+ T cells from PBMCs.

CDR3 residues: CASTRGGGKYEQYF. The CDR3 coding sequence is TGTGCCAGCACCCGCGGGGGAGGGAAGTACGAGCAGTACTTC. The genes are TRBV28 and TRBJ2-7; 7 bases match TRBD2. V was pared by 7 bases and J by 4 bases, with 10 bases of the junction left unmatched. The CDR3 has 14 amino acids. Germline values: CDR1 MDHEN, CDR2 SYDVKM.